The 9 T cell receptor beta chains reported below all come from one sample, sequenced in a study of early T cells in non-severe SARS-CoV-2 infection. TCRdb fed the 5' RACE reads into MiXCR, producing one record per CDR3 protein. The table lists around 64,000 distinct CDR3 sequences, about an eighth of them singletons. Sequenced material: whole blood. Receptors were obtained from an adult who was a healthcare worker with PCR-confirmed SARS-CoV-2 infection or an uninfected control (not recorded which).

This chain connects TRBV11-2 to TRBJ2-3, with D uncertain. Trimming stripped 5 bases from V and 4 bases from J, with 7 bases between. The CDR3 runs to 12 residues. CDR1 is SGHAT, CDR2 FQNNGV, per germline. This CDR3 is CASSKLADTQYF. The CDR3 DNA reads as TGTGCCAGCAGCAAATTAGCAGATACGCAGTATTTT.

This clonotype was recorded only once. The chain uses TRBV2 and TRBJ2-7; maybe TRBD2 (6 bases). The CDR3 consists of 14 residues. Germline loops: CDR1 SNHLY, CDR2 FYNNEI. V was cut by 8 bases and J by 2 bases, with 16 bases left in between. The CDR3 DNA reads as TGTGCCAGCTCCAGGTCCGGGAGAACCTACGAGCAGTACTTC. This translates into CASSRSGRTYEQYF.

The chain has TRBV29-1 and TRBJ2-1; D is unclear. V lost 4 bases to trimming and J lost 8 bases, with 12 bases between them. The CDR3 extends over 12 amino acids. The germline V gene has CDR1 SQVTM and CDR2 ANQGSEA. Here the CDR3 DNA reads TGCAGCGTTGCATCTCACAAACATGAGCAGTTCTTC. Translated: CSVASHKHEQFF.

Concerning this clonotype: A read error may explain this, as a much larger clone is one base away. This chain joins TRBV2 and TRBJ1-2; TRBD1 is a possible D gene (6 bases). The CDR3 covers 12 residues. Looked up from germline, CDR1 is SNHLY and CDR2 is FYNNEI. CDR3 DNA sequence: TGTGCCAGCAGTGAGGACAGTTATGGCGACACCTTC. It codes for CASSEDSYGDTF.

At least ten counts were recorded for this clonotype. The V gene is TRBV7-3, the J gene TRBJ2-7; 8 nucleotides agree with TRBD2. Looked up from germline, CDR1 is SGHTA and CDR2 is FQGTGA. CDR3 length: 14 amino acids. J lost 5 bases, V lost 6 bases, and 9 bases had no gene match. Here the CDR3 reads CASRAGAGAHEQYF. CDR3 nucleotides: TGTGCCAGCAGGGCGGGAGCGGGAGCCCACGAGCAGTACTTC.

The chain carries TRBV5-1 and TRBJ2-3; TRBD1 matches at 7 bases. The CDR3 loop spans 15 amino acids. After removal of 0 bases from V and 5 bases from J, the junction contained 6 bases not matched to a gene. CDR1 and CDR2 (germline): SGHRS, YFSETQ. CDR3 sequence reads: CASSLAGSGGDTQYF. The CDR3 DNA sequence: TGCGCCAGCAGCTTGGCCGGGTCAGGGGGAGATACGCAGTATTTT.

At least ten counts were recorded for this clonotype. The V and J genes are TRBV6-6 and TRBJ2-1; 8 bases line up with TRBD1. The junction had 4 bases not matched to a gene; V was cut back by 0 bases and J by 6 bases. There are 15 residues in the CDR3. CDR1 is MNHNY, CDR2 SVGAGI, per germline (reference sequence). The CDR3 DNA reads TGTGCCAGCAGTTACTCTGGGACAGGCGCCAATGAGCAGTTCTTC. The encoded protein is CASSYSGTGANEQFF.

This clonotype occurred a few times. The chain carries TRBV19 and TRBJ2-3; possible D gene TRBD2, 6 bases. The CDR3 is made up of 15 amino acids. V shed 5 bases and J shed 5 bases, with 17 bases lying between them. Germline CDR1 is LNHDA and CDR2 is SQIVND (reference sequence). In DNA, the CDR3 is TGTGCCAGTAGTGTGGAGGGTTGGGGTGAAGATACGCAGTATTTT. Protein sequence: CASSVEGWGEDTQYF.

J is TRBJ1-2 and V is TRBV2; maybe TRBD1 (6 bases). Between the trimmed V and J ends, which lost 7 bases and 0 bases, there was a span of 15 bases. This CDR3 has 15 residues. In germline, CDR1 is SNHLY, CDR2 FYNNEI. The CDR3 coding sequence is TGTGCCAGCAAGGACAGAGCGACTACTAACTATGGCTACACCTTC. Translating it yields CASKDRATTNYGYTF. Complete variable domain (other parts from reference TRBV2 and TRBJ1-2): EPEVTQTPSHQVTQMGQEVILRCVPISNHLYFYWYRQILGQKVEFLVSFYNNEISEKSEIFDDQFSVERPDGSNFTLKIRSTKLEDSAMYFCASKDRATTNYGYTFGSGTRLTVV.